One and the same sample provided the 5 T cell receptor beta chains below, sequenced in a study of identical twins. TCRdb re-called the 5' RACE reads through MiXCR, storing one row per CDR3 protein. The sample yields about 220,000 distinct CDR3 sequences, over 8% seen once. Sequencing input: memory (CD45RO+) T cells sorted from blood. These receptors all come from a woman between 18 and 29 years old in good health.

This clonotype was observed a few times. The chain uses TRBV14 and TRBJ2-7, with D hard to call. The V gene lost 4 bases and the J gene lost 2 bases, with 18 bases spanning the gap. The germline gives CDR1 SGHDN, CDR2 FVKESK. This CDR3 has 16 amino acids. CDR3 protein: CASSRFDATPPYEQYF. DNA for the CDR3: TGTGCCAGCAGCCGGTTTGATGCGACACCGCCCTACGAGCAGTACTTC.

This clonotype has a count of ten or more. J is TRBJ2-5 and V is TRBV10-3, with D possibly TRBD2 on 5 matching bases. The germline V gene encodes CDR1 ENHRY and CDR2 SYGVKD. The V and J ends lost 6 bases and 2 bases respectively, with 7 bases between them. The CDR3 length is 12 residues. In nucleotides, the CDR3 is TGTGCCATCAGGTCGGGACAAGAGACCCAGTACTTC. Amino acids: CAIRSGQETQYF.

This clonotype was counted only a few times. V gene TRBV9 combines with J gene TRBJ1-2, with no clear D. CDR3 length: 13 amino acids. Germline-derived CDR1 and CDR2 are SGDLS and YYNGEE. Between the trimmed V and J ends, which lost 0 bases and 6 bases, there was a span of 9 bases. The CDR3: CASSVAPRHGYTF. DNA of the CDR3: TGTGCCAGCAGCGTAGCCCCCCGACATGGCTACACCTTC.

The V gene is TRBV2, the J gene TRBJ2-7; the D gene is possibly TRBD1 (5 bases). CDR3 length: 11 amino acids. The ends were cut back, 6 bases at V and 12 bases at J, with 15 bases in the middle. CDR1 is SNHLY, CDR2 FYNNEI, per germline. The CDR3 nucleotides are TGTGCCAGCAGAATACAGGAGATACGGTACTTC. Translating it yields CASRIQEIRYF.

The chain is built from TRBV5-1 and TRBJ2-3; possible D gene TRBD2, 6 bases. Germline assignment: CDR1 SGHRS and CDR2 YFSETQ. Trimming removed 0 bases from V and 14 bases from J, with 22 bases in between. CDR3 length equals 15 residues. The CDR3 nucleotides are TGCGCCAGCAGCTTGGATCTGATGACGCGGGACGGACTGTATTTT. This codes for CASSLDLMTRDGLYF.